A selection of T cell receptor beta chains follows, all from one sample in a study of T-cell memory formation after mild COVID-19. TCRdb reprocessed the 5' RACE reads with MiXCR, giving one entry per CDR3 protein. The repertoire holds 200,000 to 300,000 distinct CDR3 sequences, with roughly 10% as singletons. What was sequenced was PBMCs or a T cell subset sorted from them (not recorded which). The receptors shown here come from a man between 18 and 35 years old who had mild COVID-19 (a few samples of this study predate the infection). Cell type and time point are not known. CDR3s include the opening cysteine and the closing phenylalanine or tryptophan. D genes are given only for firm matches. Size is stated for part of the rows, as once, few or many counts, or as a class when the clone is expanded.

-	TRBV7-9	TRBJ1-6	-	TGTGCCAGCACCCCCCTGGGAGGGGCTCATTCACCCCTCCACTTT	CASTPLGGAHSPLHF
-	TRBV20-1	TRBJ1-2	few	TGCAGTGCTGATGAGGGGCGCGACTATGGCTACACCTTC	CSADEGRDYGYTF
-	TRBV27	TRBJ2-5	few	TGTGCCAGCAGTTTGCATAGAGGGGAGACCCAGTACTTC	CASSLHRGETQYF
-	TRBV7-2	TRBJ2-7	many	TGTGCCAGCAGCGGTAGCTCCTACGAGCAGTACTTC	CASSGSSYEQYF
-	TRBV29-1	TRBJ2-6	-	TGCAGCGTTCGTTCGGGCTCTGGGGCCAACGTCCTGACTTTC	CSVRSGSGANVLTF
TRBD1	TRBV20-1	TRBJ2-5	-	TGCAGTGCTAGAGGACAGGGGTCGGAGACCCAGTACTTC	CSARGQGSETQYF
-	TRBV7-3	TRBJ2-3	many	TGTGCCAGCAGCTTAATCTCGGCTATCACTAGCACAGATACGCAGTATTTT	CASSLISAITSTDTQYF
-	TRBV18	TRBJ2-2	few	TGTGCCAGCTCGCTCGGGACTTCCGCGAACACCGGGGAGCTGTTTTTT	CASSLGTSANTGELFF
TRBD2	TRBV7-2	TRBJ2-1	few	TGTGCCAGCACCCGGGGTAGCGGGAGCTCCTACAATGAGCAGTTCTTC	CASTRGSGSSYNEQFF
TRBD1	TRBV4-1	TRBJ2-7	-	TGCGCCAGCAGCAGACAGGGGGCAGACGAGCAGTACTTC	CASSRQGADEQYF
TRBD1	TRBV19	TRBJ1-2	-	TGTGCCAGTAGTACCCGAGTAGGGGGCCGAGGCTACACCTTC	CASSTRVGGRGYTF
-	TRBV25-1	TRBJ1-5	-	TGTGCCAGCAGTGAATATCGGGGATCCCATCAGCCCCAGCATTTT	CASSEYRGSHQPQHF
-	TRBV3-1	TRBJ1-1	few	TGTGCCAGCAGCCAAATAGGACGGTTCACTGAAGCTTTCTTT	CASSQIGRFTEAFF
-	TRBV4-2	TRBJ2-7	many	TGTGCCAGCAGCCAAGATGGGCGGGCCAGCTACGAGCAGTACTTC	CASSQDGRASYEQYF
TRBD1	TRBV5-1	TRBJ2-7	few	TGCGCCAGTAGACAGGGACACGAGCAGTACTTC	CASRQGHEQYF
-	TRBV19	TRBJ2-2	-	TGTGCCAGTAGTATAGACCACGACGGAAAGAACACCGGGGAGCTGTTTTTT	CASSIDHDGKNTGELFF
-	TRBV9	TRBJ1-2	few	TGTGCCAGCAGCGTAGCGGGGGGGTCGGCCTATGGCTACACCTTC	CASSVAGGSAYGYTF
TRBD1	TRBV5-1	TRBJ2-3	few	TGCGCCAGCAGCTTGGCCCCTCCGGGACAGGGGTCAGATACGCAGTATTTT	CASSLAPPGQGSDTQYF
-	TRBV5-1	TRBJ2-7	many	TGCGCCAGCAGCTTGGCCGGTCTACCCAGCTACGAGCAGTACTTC	CASSLAGLPSYEQYF
-	TRBV20-1	TRBJ2-2	-	TGCAGTGCTAGTAGGGGGTTCACCGGGGAGCTGTTTTTT	CSASRGFTGELFF